What follows are 13 T cell receptor beta chains derived from one specimen sequenced in a study of shared clonotypes between healthy human individuals. Sequencing used immunoSEQ multiplex PCR; TCRdb keeps in-frame clones, though not all of them. The sample carries about a million clones, 65% to 75% recorded once. Sequenced input: memory CD4+ T cells sorted from blood. Subset in this sample: CD45RA-negative fraction. The receptor set was obtained from a man aged 18 to 35 in good health.

This clone was found a few times. This rearrangement joins TRBV6-5 to TRBJ2-7; D not certain. CDR1 is MNHEY, CDR2 SVGAGI, per germline. The V gene lost 6 bases and the J gene lost 0 bases, with 12 bases spanning the gap. The CDR3 loop spans 14 amino acids. CDR3 coding DNA: TGTGCCAGCAGGCTTGGTCCGAGCTCCTACGAGCAGTACTTC. This translates into CASRLGPSSYEQYF.

This sequence joins TRBV9 and TRBJ2-3, with 11 nucleotides matching TRBD2. Germline V gene sequence: CDR1 SGDLS, CDR2 YYNGEE. Trimming cost V 6 bases and J 0 bases; bases outside gene matches: 12. The CDR3 covers 18 residues. The CDR3: CASTLRTSGLQSTDTQYF. CDR3 nucleotide sequence: TGTGCCAGCACCCTAAGGACTAGCGGGCTTCAGAGCACAGATACGCAGTATTTT. Combining the CDR3 with reference TRBV9 and TRBJ2-3 gives the whole variable domain DSGVTQTPKHLITATGQRVTLRCSPRSGDLSVYWYQQSLDQGLQFLIQYYNGEERAKGNILERFSAQQFPDLHSELNLSSLELGDSALYFCASTLRTSGLQSTDTQYFGPGTRLTVL.

The chain joins TRBV7-9 to TRBJ2-3, with TRBD2 matching 9 bases. This CDR3 region has 17 residues. Germline lookup yields CDR1 SEHNR and CDR2 FQNEAQ (reference sequence). V lost 2 bases, J lost 1 base, and 7 bases stayed unmatched. The CDR3 sequence: CASSLSGSGGRTDTQYF. The CDR3 bases are TGTGCCAGCAGCTTAAGTGGTAGCGGGGGACGCACAGATACGCAGTATTTT.

The chain is built from TRBV21-1 and TRBJ2-7; no check of the table's D call, TRBD2, against the DNA was made. TRBV21-1 is deemed a pseudogene. The CDR3 spans 16 residues. This CDR3 is CASSKGGGKSSYEQYF. DNA of the CDR3: TGTGCCAGCAGCAAAGGAGGCGGCAAGAGCTCCTACGAGCAGTACTTC.

This clone has just a few counts. The chain uses TRBV10-3 and TRBJ1-2; D call uncertain. Germline-derived CDR1 and CDR2 are ENHRY and SYGVKD. The CDR3 extends over 16 amino acids. The V end was cut by 5 bases, the J end by 4 bases, with 20 bases between. The chain's CDR3 is CAISYRASEVPYGYTF. The DNA of the CDR3 is TGTGCCATCAGTTATCGGGCAAGCGAAGTCCCCTATGGCTACACCTTC.

The chain links TRBV5-1 to TRBJ1-1; weak D call: TRBD1 (5 bases). The CDR3 runs 14 residues. The V and J ends lost 6 bases and 0 bases respectively, with 12 bases between them. Germline CDR1 SGHRS, CDR2 YFSETQ. The CDR3 sequence: CASNIAGMNTEAFF. CDR3 DNA sequence: TGCGCCAGCAATATAGCAGGGATGAACACTGAAGCTTTCTTT.

The chain uses TRBV6-1 and TRBJ1-3; D is ambiguous. Germline CDR1 MNHNS, CDR2 SASEGT. This CDR3 has 15 amino acids. V was cut by 2 bases and J by 4 bases, with 12 bases left in between. CDR3 sequence reads: CASSEYRGSGNTIYF. The CDR3 nucleotides are TGTGCCAGCAGTGAATATCGGGGATCCGGAAACACCATATATTTT.

The chain uses TRBV5-1 and TRBJ2-3; 9 positions match TRBD1. Germline V CDR1 and CDR2: SGHRS, YFSETQ. The ends lost 3 bases at V and 4 bases at J; junction bases unmatched: 9. The CDR3 runs 16 residues. The CDR3 region has the DNA TGCGCCAGCAGCTGGGGGGACAGGGAAGTCGCAGATACGCAGTATTTT. Its translation is CASSWGDREVADTQYF.

This clone was counted between two and nine times. The rearrangement joins TRBV25-1 to TRBJ2-7; D not certain. The CDR3 has 14 amino acids. V lost 0 bases and J 7 bases, leaving 13 bases between the germline ends. The germline V gene encodes CDR1 MGHDK and CDR2 SYGVNS. CDR3 sequence (DNA): TGTGCCAGCAGTGAATATAGCCTGGGTCAGGAGCAGTACTTC. It codes for CASSEYSLGQEQYF.

V usage is TRBV29-1 and J usage is TRBJ2-2, with a tentative D call TRBD2 (5 bases). V was pared by 6 bases and J by 6 bases, with 17 bases between. The CDR3 is 14 residues long. CDR1 is SQVTM and CDR2 is ANQGSEA in the germline V gene. CDR3 DNA sequence: TGCAGCGTCGAGCCGCCCGGAGGCCCCGGGGAGCTGTTTTTT. Amino acid sequence: CSVEPPGGPGELFF.

The chain combines TRBV7-9 with TRBJ1-4; D is undetermined. Looked up from germline, CDR1 is SEHNR and CDR2 is FQNEAQ (reference sequence). The V end was cut by 8 bases, the J end by 2 bases, with 6 bases between. The CDR3 totals 12 residues. CDR3 sequence reads: CASQLTNEKLFF. In DNA form, the CDR3 reads TGTGCCAGCCAGTTGACTAATGAAAAACTGTTTTTT.

Only a few counts were recorded for this clone. CDR3 residues: CASSEGTREAFF. The CDR3 nucleotides are TGTGCCAGCAGCGAAGGGACACGTGAAGCTTTCTTT. The V and J genes are TRBV7-9 and TRBJ1-1; the D gene is possibly TRBD1 (6 bases). Germline V gene lookup returns CDR1 SEHNR and CDR2 FQNEAQ (reference sequence). V lost 5 bases and J lost 7, with 11 bases in between. The CDR3 is 12 residues long.

This chain connects TRBV5-1 to TRBJ2-3; D perhaps matches TRBD2 (5 bases). There are 16 residues in the CDR3. CDR1 is SGHRS, CDR2 YFSETQ, per germline. V lost 0 bases and J 8 bases, leaving 19 bases between the germline ends. The CDR3 sequence is CASSLESSVVEGTQYF. DNA for the CDR3: TGCGCCAGCAGCTTGGAATCGTCCGTGGTCGAGGGTACGCAGTATTTT.